Shown below are 20 T cell receptor beta chains from a single sample sequenced in a study of human CD8 memory T cell subsets. UMI-labeled 5' RACE was used, and it produced the TCR beta libraries. TCRdb reanalyzed the 5' RACE reads, giving one entry per CDR3 protein sequence and no DNA. This sample's clone table lists more than 6,000 distinct CDR3 sequences. The specimen sequenced was CD8+ stem-like memory T cells (TSCM and TCM) sorted from PBMCs. Subset denoted: stem-like memory CD8 T cells (TSTEM), CCR7+ PD-1- TIGIT-. These receptors were collected from a human donor in good health.

The J gene is TRBJ1-1, the V gene TRBV20-1; lacking DNA, the TRBD1 call made by TCRdb goes unchecked. CDR1 is DFQATT, CDR2 SNEGSKA, per germline (reference sequence). The CDR3 loop spans 12 amino acids. The CDR3 loop is CSAFTGNTEAFF.

The genes are TRBV2 and TRBJ1-5; TCRdb calls TRBD1, which cannot be checked without DNA. The CDR3 is 15 residues long. The germline V gene has CDR1 SNHLY and CDR2 FYNNEI. CDR3 in amino acids: CASSATGGGNQPQHF.

This chain links TRBV3-1 with TRBJ2-7; the TCRdb call, TRBD2, lacks DNA for checking. CDR3 length: 15 residues. Germline CDR1 and CDR2: LGHDT and YNNKEL (reference sequence). The CDR3 sequence is CASSQDPGGGYEQYF.

This clonotype counts as medium-sized by frequency. The rearrangement joins TRBV7-9 to TRBJ2-7; there is no DNA to check the TCRdb D call of TRBD1. Germline V gene sequence: CDR1 SEHNR, CDR2 FQNEAQ (reference sequence). CDR3 length: 13 amino acids. The CDR3 loop reads CASSGDTYYEQYF.

V gene TRBV28 combines with J gene TRBJ2-5; as DNA is missing, the TRBD1 call by TCRdb cannot be tested. The CDR3 covers 13 residues. Per the germline V gene, CDR1 is MDHEN and CDR2 is SYDVKM. This CDR3 reads CASSFGRGKTQYF.

The CDR3 region is CASSPWTSGTNEQFF. This chain joins TRBV9 and TRBJ2-1; TCRdb returns TRBD2, unconfirmable since there is no DNA. CDR1 is SGDLS, CDR2 YYNGEE, per germline. This CDR3 is 15 amino acids long.

The chain is built from TRBV5-6 and TRBJ2-1; TCRdb proposes TRBD1, but this gene call is untestable without DNA. Germline V gene lookup returns CDR1 SGHDT and CDR2 YYEEEE. CDR3 size: 14 residues. CDR3: CASSLRDGHNEQFF.

This chain uses TRBV12-3 or TRBV12-4 with TRBJ2-7; TCRdb lists TRBD2, though no DNA is available to test this call. The CDR3 has 14 amino acids. CDR3 amino acids: CASPLPSGRNEQYF.

Considering frequency, this clonotype is medium-sized (0.01 to 0.1%). CDR3 in amino acids: CASSSRGEPSETQYF. The chain has TRBV12-3 or TRBV12-4 and TRBJ2-5; no DNA is available, so the TRBD1 call from TCRdb remains unchecked. CDR3 length: 15 residues.

The V and J genes are TRBV9 and TRBJ2-7; there is no DNA to check the TCRdb D call of TRBD1. Germline-derived CDR1 and CDR2 are SGDLS and YYNGEE. CDR3 length: 14 residues. CDR3 protein: CASSPPTGAYEQYF.

The rearrangement links TRBV13 to TRBJ2-1; TCRdb's D call of TRBD1 is untestable without DNA. Germline V lookup: CDR1 PRHDT, CDR2 FYEKMQ (reference sequence). CDR3 length: 15 residues. The CDR3 sequence is CASSPLPGPQDEQFF.

The chain couples TRBV30 to TRBJ1-1. Germline V gene lookup returns CDR1 GTSNPN and CDR2 SVGIG (reference sequence). This CDR3 is built from 11 residues. The CDR3 protein is CAGEFVTEAFF.

This chain joins TRBV12-3 or TRBV12-4 and TRBJ2-3; TCRdb calls TRBD2, which cannot be checked without DNA. CDR3 size: 17 residues. Here the CDR3 reads CASSQGTSGGITDTQYF.

V usage is TRBV5-1 and J usage is TRBJ2-7; the D call from TCRdb, TRBD1, cannot be confirmed without DNA. The CDR3 sequence is 12 residues long. From germline, CDR1 is SGHRS and CDR2 YFSETQ. The chain's CDR3 is CASRHGDRKRYF. The complete variable domain, with remaining parts taken from reference TRBV5-1 and TRBJ2-7, reads KAGVTQTPRYLIKTRGQQVTLSCSPISGHRSVSWYQQTPGQGLQFLFEYFSETQRNKGNFPGRFSGRQFSNSRSEMNVSTLELGDSALYLCASRHGDRKRYFGPGTRLTVT.

In terms of frequency, this clonotype is medium-sized. This rearrangement joins TRBV3-1 to TRBJ2-2; TCRdb picks TRBD2, but there is no DNA to check that call. This CDR3 region has 15 residues. CDR1 LGHDT and CDR2 YNNKEL come from the germline V gene (reference sequence). The CDR3 sequence: CASTDTSGVHRELFF. Looking up the rest from reference TRBV3-1 and TRBJ2-2 gives the full variable domain: DTAVSQTPKYLVTQMGNDKSIKCEQNLGHDTMYWYKQDSKKFLKIMFSYNNKELIINETVPNRFSPKSPDKAHLNLHINSLELGDSAVYFCASTDTSGVHRELFFGEGSRLTVL.

The chain is built from TRBV7-2 and TRBJ2-5. CDR1 and CDR2 (germline): SGHTA, FQGNSA. This CDR3 region has 12 residues. Here the CDR3 reads CASSHMRETQYF.

The chain combines TRBV10-3 with TRBJ1-1; TCRdb gives TRBD1 as the D gene, but with no DNA this cannot be confirmed. The CDR3 covers 13 residues. The V gene's germline CDR1 is ENHRY and CDR2 SYGVKD. This CDR3 reads CAIGRDTNTEAFF.

The chain employs TRBV11-1 and TRBJ2-1; TCRdb's assignment of TRBD2 cannot be checked, as there is no DNA. Looked up from germline, CDR1 is SGHAT and CDR2 is FQDESV (reference sequence). This CDR3 spans 17 amino acids. The CDR3: CASSDGTSGSSYNEQFF.

This chain connects TRBV10-3 to TRBJ2-7; TCRdb picks TRBD2, but there is no DNA to check that call. The CDR3 is 13 amino acids. Germline loops: CDR1 ENHRY, CDR2 SYGVKD. CDR3 region: CASGEALTYEQYF.

The chain uses TRBV12-3 or TRBV12-4 and TRBJ1-2; TCRdb's D call, TRBD1, is unchecked because there is no DNA. The CDR3 contains 12 residues. CDR3 loop: CASSVDREVYTF.